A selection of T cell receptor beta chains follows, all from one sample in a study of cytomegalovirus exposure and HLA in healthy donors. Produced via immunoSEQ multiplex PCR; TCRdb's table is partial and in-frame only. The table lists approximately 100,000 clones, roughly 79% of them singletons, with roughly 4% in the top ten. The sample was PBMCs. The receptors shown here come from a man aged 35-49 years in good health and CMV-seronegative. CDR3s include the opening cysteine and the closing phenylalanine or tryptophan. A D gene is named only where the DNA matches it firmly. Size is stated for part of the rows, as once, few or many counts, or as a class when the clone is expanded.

CAWSLAGGYNEQFF | TGTGCCTGGAGTTTAGCGGGGGGCTACAATGAGCAGTTCTTC | TRBD2 | TRBJ2-1 | TRBV30 | -
CSSRVNTEAFF | TGCAGTTCTCGGGTGAACACTGAAGCTTTCTTT | - | TRBJ1-1 | TRBV20-1 | -
CASSFLNTEAFF | TGTGCCAGCAGTTTCCTCAACACTGAAGCTTTCTTT | - | TRBJ1-1 | TRBV11-2 | -
CASSRTGTGIGYEKLFF | TGTGCCAGTAGCCGTACCGGGACAGGCATCGGGTATGAAAAACTGTTTTTT | TRBD1 | TRBJ1-4 | TRBV19 | -
CASSDSGDTQYF | TGTGCCAGCAGCGATAGCGGGGATACGCAGTATTTT | TRBD2 | TRBJ2-3 | TRBV4-2 | -
CASRPGTGGAIQYF | TGTGCAAGTCGCCCGGGGACAGGGGGTGCCATTCAGTACTTC | - | TRBJ2-4 | TRBV12-2 | -
CASSKALFLRDKNTGELFF | TGTGCCAGCAGCAAAGCGCTGTTCCTTCGGGACAAGAACACCGGGGAGCTGTTTTTT | - | TRBJ2-2 | TRBV21-1 | -
CASRVGQQAPGEYF | TGTGCCAGCAGGGTGGGACAACAGGCCCCCGGGGAGTACTTC | - | TRBJ2-7 | TRBV6-1 | -
CASSTQRGGDEQFF | TGTGCCAGCAGTACGCAGCGGGGGGGCGATGAGCAGTTCTTC | TRBD2 | TRBJ2-1 | TRBV2 | -
CASSQFAGVGNIQYF | TGTGCCAGCAGCCAATTCGCGGGGGTCGGAAACATTCAGTACTTC | TRBD2 | TRBJ2-4 | TRBV4-2 | few
CAWSVSGGTSGNTIYF | TGTGCCTGGAGTGTATCCGGAGGGACCTCTGGAAACACCATATATTTT | - | TRBJ1-3 | TRBV30 | -
CASSPFAGQKNTEAFF | TGCGCCAGCAGTCCCTTTGCGGGACAGAAGAACACTGAAGCTTTCTTT | TRBD1 | TRBJ1-1 | TRBV23-1 | medium-sized
CASSEGSLNTEAFF | TGTGCCAGCAGTGAGGGCAGCTTGAACACTGAAGCTTTCTTT | - | TRBJ1-1 | TRBV6-1 | -
CASSFDSQPNTGELFF | TGTGCCAGCAGCTTCGATAGCCAGCCGAACACCGGGGAGCTGTTTTTT | - | TRBJ2-2 | TRBV11-3 | -
CASSIRQGANYGYTF | TGTGCCAGCAGTATTAGACAGGGCGCTAACTATGGCTACACCTTC | TRBD1 | TRBJ1-2 | TRBV6-5 | -
CATSRDYQGGGNTIYF | TGTGCCACCAGCAGAGACTATCAGGGCGGAGGAAACACCATATATTTT | - | TRBJ1-3 | TRBV15 | -
CASSPREASGANVLTF | TGTGCCAGCAGCCCCCGTGAGGCCTCTGGGGCCAACGTCCTGACTTTC | - | TRBJ2-6 | TRBV7-3 | -
CASRGIGGNEKLFF | TGTGCCAGCAGGGGAATCGGGGGTAATGAAAAACTGTTTTTT | - | TRBJ1-4 | TRBV11-2 | -
CASTQGGSTDTQYF | TGTGCCAGCACCCAAGGGGGTAGCACAGATACGCAGTATTTT | - | TRBJ2-3 | TRBV7-2 | -
CASSVGTSGASDTQYF | TGTGCCAGCAGCGTTGGGACTAGTGGGGCGTCAGATACGCAGTATTTT | TRBD2 | TRBJ2-3 | TRBV9 | -
CASSQDRTSYEQYF | TGTGCCAGCAGCCAGGACAGGACCTCCTACGAGCAGTACTTC | TRBD1 | TRBJ2-7 | TRBV7-2 | once
CASSPGLAMGEQFF | TGCGCCAGCAGCCCTGGACTAGCCATGGGTGAGCAGTTCTTC | TRBD2 | TRBJ2-1 | TRBV5-1 | -
CASSTGTGRSTEAFF | TGTGCCAGCAGCACGGGGACAGGGCGTAGCACTGAAGCTTTCTTT | TRBD1 | TRBJ1-1 | TRBV5-6 | -
CARSRDNYNEQFF | TGTGCCAGGAGCCGGGACAACTACAATGAGCAGTTCTTC | - | TRBJ2-1 | TRBV2 | once
CASSKGQGVTGELFF | TGTGCCAGCAGCAAGGGACAGGGGGTAACCGGGGAGCTGTTTTTT | TRBD1 | TRBJ2-2 | TRBV13 | few
CASSDGERGAYNEQFF | TGTGCCAGCAGTGACGGAGAGCGGGGGGCGTACAATGAGCAGTTCTTC | TRBD2 | TRBJ2-1 | TRBV6-4 | -
CAWSVPAGARGYTF | TGTGCCTGGAGTGTACCCGCGGGGGCCAGAGGCTACACCTTC | - | TRBJ1-2 | TRBV30 | -
CAWSRRGVAGAGETQYF | TGTGCCTGGAGCAGGAGAGGGGTAGCGGGGGCCGGGGAGACCCAGTACTTC | TRBD2 | TRBJ2-5 | TRBV30 | -
CASSLGVDNSYEQYF | TGTGCCAGCAGTTTGGGGGTGGACAATTCCTACGAGCAGTACTTC | - | TRBJ2-7 | TRBV5-5 | -
CASSPTTGGNTQYF | TGCGCCAGCAGCCCAACGACAGGGGGGAATACGCAGTATTTT | TRBD1 | TRBJ2-3 | TRBV5-1 | -
CASSPSTGNYGYTF | TGTGCCAGCAGTCCCTCGACGGGAAACTATGGCTACACCTTC | - | TRBJ1-2 | TRBV2 | once
CASSLGRGNYGYTF | TGTGCCAGCAGCTTGGGCCGGGGTAACTATGGCTACACCTTC | - | TRBJ1-2 | TRBV11-2 | -
CASSEGQGMYYGYTF | TGTGCCAGCAGTGAAGGGCAGGGGATGTACTATGGCTACACCTTC | - | TRBJ1-2 | TRBV2 | -
CASSWDSQNIQYF | TGCGCCAGCAGCTGGGACAGTCAAAACATTCAGTACTTC | TRBD1 | TRBJ2-4 | TRBV5-1 | -
CASSLQAMNTEAFF | TGTGCCAGCAGTTTACAGGCAATGAACACTGAAGCTTTCTTT | - | TRBJ1-1 | TRBV27 | -
CSVRTSGGLGEQFF | TGCAGCGTCCGGACTAGCGGGGGGTTAGGTGAGCAGTTCTTC | TRBD2 | TRBJ2-1 | TRBV29-1 | -
CATSRDLSYGYTF | TGTGCCACCAGCAGAGATCTGAGTTATGGCTACACCTTC | - | TRBJ1-2 | TRBV15 | few
CASSPLAGGRDTQYF | TGTGCCAGCAGCCCTCTAGCGGGGGGAAGAGATACGCAGTATTTT | TRBD2 | TRBJ2-3 | TRBV28 | -
CASSPPSLAVKETQYF | TGTGCCAGCTCACCACCTAGTCTAGCGGTGAAGGAGACCCAGTACTTC | TRBD2 | TRBJ2-5 | TRBV18 | -
CASNAGTSNTGELFF | TGTGCCAGCAACGCCGGGACATCGAACACCGGGGAGCTGTTTTTT | - | TRBJ2-2 | TRBV2 | few
CASSVVSYNEQFF | TGTGCCAGTAGTGTCGTCTCCTACAATGAGCAGTTCTTC | - | TRBJ2-1 | TRBV19 | -
CASSLGVGTGGPDTQYF | TGTGCCAGCAGCTTGGGAGTAGGGACAGGGGGCCCCGATACGCAGTATTTT | TRBD1 | TRBJ2-3 | TRBV5-6 | -
CASSYIPGGTGELFF | TGTGCCAGCAGTTACATTCCAGGGGGAACGGGGGAGCTGTTTTTT | TRBD1 | TRBJ2-2 | TRBV6-5 | -
CASSRDRTRAMNTEAFF | TGTGCCAGTAGTCGAGACAGGACGAGGGCCATGAACACTGAAGCTTTCTTT | - | TRBJ1-1 | TRBV19 | few
CASSLAAGGRKKLFF | TGTGCCAGCAGCTTGGCAGCAGGGGGCCGTAAAAAACTGTTTTTT | TRBD1 | TRBJ1-4 | TRBV5-6 | -
CASSERQTNTEAFF | TGTGCCAGCAGTGAGCGACAGACGAACACTGAAGCTTTCTTT | - | TRBJ1-1 | TRBV2 | -
CASSLASPNEQFF | TGTGCCAGCAGCTTAGCTAGTCCGAATGAGCAGTTCTTC | - | TRBJ2-1 | TRBV7-2 | -
CASSYGQGAGGYTF | TGTGCCAGCAGTTACGGACAGGGGGCGGGCGGCTACACCTTC | TRBD1 | TRBJ1-2 | TRBV27 | -
CASSLAPQGAGRAGELFF | TGTGCCAGCAGCTTAGCCCCGCAGGGGGCCGGTCGGGCCGGGGAGCTGTTTTTT | TRBD1 | TRBJ2-2 | TRBV7-2 | -
CASSVEDGDTEAFF | TGTGCCAGCAGCGTAGAGGACGGGGACACTGAAGCTTTCTTT | - | TRBJ1-1 | TRBV9 | few
CASSEQGVYEQYF | TGTGCCAGCAGCGAACAGGGGGTGTACGAGCAGTACTTC | TRBD1 | TRBJ2-7 | TRBV6-5 | few
CASIGADRYTGELFF | TGTGCCAGCATTGGGGCCGACAGATACACCGGGGAGCTGTTTTTT | - | TRBJ2-2 | TRBV13 | once
CASSPIVGGETQYF | TGCGCCAGCAGCCCCATAGTGGGAGGAGAGACCCAGTACTTC | - | TRBJ2-5 | TRBV5-1 | -
CASSLWGQPTDTQYF | TGTGCCAGCAGCTTATGGGGACAGCCCACAGATACGCAGTATTTT | TRBD1 | TRBJ2-3 | TRBV7-3 | -
CASGARLWSYNEQFF | TGTGCCAGCGGGGCGCGATTATGGTCCTACAATGAGCAGTTCTTC | - | TRBJ2-1 | TRBV6-1 | -
CASSPEAQETQYF | TGTGCCAGCAGTCCCGAGGCCCAAGAGACCCAGTACTTC | - | TRBJ2-5 | TRBV7-9 | -
CASSPGTGGGEQYF | TGTGCCAGCTCACCGGGGACAGGGGGCGGTGAGCAGTACTTC | TRBD1 | TRBJ2-7 | TRBV18 | -